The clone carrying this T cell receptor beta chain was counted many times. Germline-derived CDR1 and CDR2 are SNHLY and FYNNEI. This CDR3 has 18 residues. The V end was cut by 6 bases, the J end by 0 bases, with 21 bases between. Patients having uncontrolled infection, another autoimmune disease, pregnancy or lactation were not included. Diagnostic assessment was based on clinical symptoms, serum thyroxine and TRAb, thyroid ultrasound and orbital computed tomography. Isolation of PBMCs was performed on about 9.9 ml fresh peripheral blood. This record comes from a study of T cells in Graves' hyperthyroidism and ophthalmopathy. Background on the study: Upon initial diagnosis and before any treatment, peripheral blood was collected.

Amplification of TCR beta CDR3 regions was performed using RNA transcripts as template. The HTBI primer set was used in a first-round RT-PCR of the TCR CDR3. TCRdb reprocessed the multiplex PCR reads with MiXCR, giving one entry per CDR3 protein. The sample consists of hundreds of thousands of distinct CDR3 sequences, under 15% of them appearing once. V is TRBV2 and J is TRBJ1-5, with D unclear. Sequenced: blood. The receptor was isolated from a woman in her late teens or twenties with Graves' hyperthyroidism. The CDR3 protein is CASSGIVLTGFSNQPQHF. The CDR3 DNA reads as TGTGCCAGCAGCGGGATCGTTTTGACGGGTTTTAGCAATCAGCCCCAGCATTTT.